These T cell receptor beta chains were read from a single sample in a study of OX40 agonist ivuxolimab in advanced cancers. Using immunoSEQ multiplex PCR, the repertoire was profiled, and TCRdb retains in-frame clones only, with some absent. The data show about 97,000 clones, less than 90% seen once. The sample consisted of CD4+ or CD8+ T cells sorted from blood, taken in a trial of the OX40 agonist ivuxolimab. The source is an adult with an advanced solid tumor such as melanoma, head and neck, liver or kidney cancer. The CDR3 runs from the conserved cysteine through the conserved F or W. The order of the fields is V gene, J gene, D gene, clone size, CDR3 DNA, CDR3 protein. D genes are given only for firm matches. Expanded clones are given a class, and other clones once, few, many or no size at all.

>TRBV27|TRBJ1-1|TRBD1|-
TGTGCCAGCAATAGACAGGGGAAGGCAAGGAACACTGAAGCTTTCTTT
CASNRQGKARNTEAFF
>TRBV6-4|TRBJ1-2|TRBD1|-
TGTGCCAGCAGTGATTCGCCCGGGACAGCCGATGGCTACACCTTC
CASSDSPGTADGYTF
>TRBV30|TRBJ2-1|TRBD2|-
TGTGCCTGGAGTTGGTCTAGCGGATACAATGAGCAGTTCTTC
CAWSWSSGYNEQFF
>TRBV27|TRBJ2-1|-|-
TGTGCCAGCAGCCAAGTGGGGACCGGGGAGCAGTTCTTC
CASSQVGTGEQFF
>TRBV7-6|TRBJ2-1|TRBD2|-
TGTGCCAGCAGCGTAGCGGGGCCGGGTGAGCAGTTCTTC
CASSVAGPGEQFF
>TRBV11-2|TRBJ2-5|-|-
TGTGCCAGCAGCTCCACCCGTGGAAAAGAGACCCAGTACTTC
CASSSTRGKETQYF
>TRBV19|TRBJ1-2|TRBD1|few
TGTGCCAGCGCGGAGGACAGGGGGCTATATGGCTACACCTTC
CASAEDRGLYGYTF
>TRBV10-3|TRBJ2-5|-|-
TGTGCCGCTGGGGGGGGCGAGACCCAGTACTTC
CAAGGGETQYF
>TRBV7-3|TRBJ2-2|-|-
TGTGCCAGCAGCTTAAGGGCCAGCGCGAACACCGGGGAGCTGTTTTTT
CASSLRASANTGELFF
>TRBV5-1|TRBJ2-1|-|-
TGCGCCAGCAGCTTGCAGAGCTCCTACAATGAGCAGTTCTTC
CASSLQSSYNEQFF
>TRBV5-1|TRBJ1-1|-|-
TGCGCCAGCAGCGTCACAGGGACAAGTTTAAACACTGAAGCTTTCTTT
CASSVTGTSLNTEAFF
>TRBV5-1|TRBJ1-2|-|-
TGCGCCAGCAGCATTAACAGGAAGGACTATGGCTACACCTTC
CASSINRKDYGYTF
>TRBV15|TRBJ1-2|TRBD1|-
TGTGCCACCAGCATTGGACAGGGCTATGGCTACACCTTC
CATSIGQGYGYTF
>TRBV18|TRBJ1-4|-|-
TGTGCCAGCTCTCGACAGGCGGATAATGAAAAACTGTTTTTT
CASSRQADNEKLFF
>TRBV7-9|TRBJ1-1|-|-
TGTGCCAGCAGCTTGGGCGTAAGGGGAGGACGGGCTTTCTTT
CASSLGVRGGRAFF
>TRBV9|TRBJ2-5|-|once
TGTGCCAGCAGCAGTCGAGGAACAGAGACCCAGTACTTC
CASSSRGTETQYF
>TRBV5-1|TRBJ2-3|-|-
TGCGCCAGCAGCTTGGGGCAGAGCACAGATACGCAGTATTTT
CASSLGQSTDTQYF
>TRBV4-2|TRBJ2-7|TRBD1|once
TGTGCCAGCAGCGATCCCGGGACAGAGAACTACGAGCAGTACTTC
CASSDPGTENYEQYF
>TRBV14|TRBJ1-1|-|-
TGTGCCAGCAGCCCAGTTACTGAAGCTTTCTTT
CASSPVTEAFF
>TRBV10-3|TRBJ2-2|TRBD1|-
TGTGCCAACCGGGACAGGAACACCGGGGAGCTGTTTTTT
CANRDRNTGELFF
>TRBV27|TRBJ1-2|-|-
TGTGCCAGCAGCGCGGGGGATGGCTACACCTTC
CASSAGDGYTF
>TRBV6-1|TRBJ2-3|-|-
TGTGCCAGCAGATGGGGAGATACGCAGTATTTT
CASRWGDTQYF
>TRBV7-9|TRBJ2-7|TRBD2|-
TGTGCCAGCAGCCCGGGGACTAGCGGGGGGGCCTCCTACGAGCAGTACTTC
CASSPGTSGGASYEQYF
>TRBV9|TRBJ2-5|-|-
TGTGCCAGCAGCTCTCCAAAGGAGACCCAGTACTTC
CASSSPKETQYF
>TRBV29-1|TRBJ1-5|-|few
TGCAGCTGTGGACATAGCAATCAGCCCCAGCATTTT
CSCGHSNQPQHF
>TRBV9|TRBJ2-7|TRBD1|-
TGTGCCAGCAGCGTAGAGGGAACAGGGGTTGGGCAGTACTTC
CASSVEGTGVGQYF
>TRBV6-5|TRBJ2-1|-|-
TGTGCCAGCAGCCCACAGGGTTCCTACAATGAGCAGTTCTTC
CASSPQGSYNEQFF
>TRBV29-1|TRBJ2-1|-|once
TGCAGCGTTGCTGTAAGCTCCTACAATGAGCAGTTCTTC
CSVAVSSYNEQFF
>TRBV11-3|TRBJ2-4|-|-
TGTGCCAGCAGCCGAAGTCAGGGATTGGACAAAAACATTCAGTACTTC
CASSRSQGLDKNIQYF
>TRBV19|TRBJ2-7|TRBD1|-
TGTGCCAGTAGTCCCAGGGACAGGGGCTACGAGCAGTACTTC
CASSPRDRGYEQYF
>TRBV5-6|TRBJ2-1|-|-
TGTGCCAGCAGCTTGGGCGGGACTTCGAACAATGAGCAGTTCTTC
CASSLGGTSNNEQFF
>TRBV6-6|TRBJ2-1|-|-
TGTGCCAGCAGCCCCCCCACCGGATACAATGAGCAGTTCTTC
CASSPPTGYNEQFF
>TRBV7-9|TRBJ1-2|TRBD1|-
TGTGCCAGCAGTTCGACAGGGTTGGATGGCTACACCTTC
CASSSTGLDGYTF
>TRBV27|TRBJ1-2|-|-
TGTGCCAGCAGTTACGCTCGGGGGGCTTCTAACTATGGCTACACCTTC
CASSYARGASNYGYTF
>TRBV4-1|TRBJ1-2|-|-
TGCGCCAGCAGCCAAGTAGAGGGGGGGACTTCTAACTATGGCTACACCTTC
CASSQVEGGTSNYGYTF
>TRBV30|TRBJ2-7|-|-
TGTGCCTGGAGTAGTAATAGGGGCCCCTACGAGCAGTACTTC
CAWSSNRGPYEQYF
>TRBV27|TRBJ1-5|-|-
TGTGCCAGCAGTAAGAACAGGGACCTCAATCAGCCCCAGCATTTT
CASSKNRDLNQPQHF
>TRBV7-3|TRBJ2-5|-|-
TGTGCCAGCAGCTTAATGGGGCCGGGATCGGGACAAGAGACCCAGTACTTC
CASSLMGPGSGQETQYF
>TRBV18|TRBJ1-2|TRBD1|once
TGTGCCAGCTCACCCGGACAGGGTGCCTATGGCTACACCTTC
CASSPGQGAYGYTF
>TRBV5-4|TRBJ2-3|-|once
TGTGCCAGCACCCCGGATGGCACAGATACGCAGTATTTT
CASTPDGTDTQYF
>TRBV6-6|TRBJ2-1|-|-
TGTGCCAGCCGGCGGGCGTCAATCGATGAGCAGTTCTTC
CASRRASIDEQFF
>TRBV6-5|TRBJ2-7|-|-
TGTGCCAGCAGTTCCACCGGGACGGGCCTCTACGAGCAGTACTTC
CASSSTGTGLYEQYF
>TRBV5-1|TRBJ1-1|TRBD1|-
TGCGCCAGCAGCCGGACAGGGGCCACTGAAGCTTTCTTT
CASSRTGATEAFF
>TRBV30|TRBJ1-5|-|-
TGTGCCTGGAGTGGCCAGACAGGTTTTAGCAATCAGCCCCAGCATTTT
CAWSGQTGFSNQPQHF
>TRBV7-9|TRBJ1-5|TRBD1|once
TGTGCCAGCAGCTTGGGGGACAGGGGCAATCAGCCCCAGCATTTT
CASSLGDRGNQPQHF
>TRBV6-6|TRBJ1-2|-|-
TGTGCCAGCAGTTACGTGTCCTATGGCTACACCTTC
CASSYVSYGYTF
>TRBV7-6|TRBJ2-3|-|-
TGTGCCAGCAGCACGGGACTCCTTCTGGATACGCAGTATTTT
CASSTGLLLDTQYF